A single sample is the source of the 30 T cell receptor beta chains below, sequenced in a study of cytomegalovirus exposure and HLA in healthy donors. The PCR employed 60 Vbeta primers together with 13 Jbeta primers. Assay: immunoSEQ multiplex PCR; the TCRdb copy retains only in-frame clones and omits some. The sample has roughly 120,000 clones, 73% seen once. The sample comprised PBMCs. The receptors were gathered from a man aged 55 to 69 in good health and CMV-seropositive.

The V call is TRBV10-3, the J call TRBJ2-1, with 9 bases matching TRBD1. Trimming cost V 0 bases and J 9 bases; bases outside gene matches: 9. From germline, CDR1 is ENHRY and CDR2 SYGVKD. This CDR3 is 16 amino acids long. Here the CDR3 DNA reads TGTGCCATCAGTGAGTCTTCTGGGACAGGGTCGTTTGAGCAGTTCTTC. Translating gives CAISESSGTGSFEQFF.

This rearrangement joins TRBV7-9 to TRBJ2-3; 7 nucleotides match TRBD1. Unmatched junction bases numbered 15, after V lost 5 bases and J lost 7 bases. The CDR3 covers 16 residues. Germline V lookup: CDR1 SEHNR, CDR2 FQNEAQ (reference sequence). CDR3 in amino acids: CASSPHPRTGGNTQYF. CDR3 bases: TGTGCCAGCAGCCCTCACCCTCGGACAGGTGGCAATACGCAGTATTTT. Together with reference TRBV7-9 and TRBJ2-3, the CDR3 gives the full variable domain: DTGVSQNPRHKITKRGQNVTFRCDPISEHNRLYWYRQTLGQGPEFLTYFQNEAQLEKSRLLSDRFSAERPKGSFSTLEIQRTEQGDSAMYLCASSPHPRTGGNTQYFGPGTRLTVL.

The CDR3 loop is CASSSSEARNQPQHF. In DNA, the CDR3 is TGTGCCAGCAGTAGCTCCGAGGCGAGGAATCAGCCCCAGCATTTT. The chain employs TRBV7-8 and TRBJ1-5, with D uncertain. CDR1 and CDR2 from the germline V gene are SGHVS and FQNEAQ. V was cut by 6 bases and J by 4 bases, with 16 bases left in between. The length of the CDR3 is 15 residues.

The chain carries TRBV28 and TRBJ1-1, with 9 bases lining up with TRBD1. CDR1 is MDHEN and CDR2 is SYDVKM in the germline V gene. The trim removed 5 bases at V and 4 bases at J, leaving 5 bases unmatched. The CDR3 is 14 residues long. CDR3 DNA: TGTGCCAGCAGTCCGGACAGGGGTACCACTGAAGCTTTCTTT. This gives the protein CASSPDRGTTEAFF.

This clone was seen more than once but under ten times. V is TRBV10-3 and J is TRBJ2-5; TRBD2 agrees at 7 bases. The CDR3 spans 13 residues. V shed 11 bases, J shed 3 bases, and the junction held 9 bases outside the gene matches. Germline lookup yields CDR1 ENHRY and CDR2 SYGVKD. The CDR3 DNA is TGTGCCTCCAAAGTCAGCGGGGAAGAGACCCAGTACTTC. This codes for CASKVSGEETQYF.

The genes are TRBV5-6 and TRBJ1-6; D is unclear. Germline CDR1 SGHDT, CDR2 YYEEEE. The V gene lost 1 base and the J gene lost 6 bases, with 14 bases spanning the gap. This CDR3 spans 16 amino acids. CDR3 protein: CASSLNWAPFNSPLHF. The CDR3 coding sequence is TGTGCCAGCAGCTTGAACTGGGCGCCCTTTAATTCACCCCTCCACTTT.

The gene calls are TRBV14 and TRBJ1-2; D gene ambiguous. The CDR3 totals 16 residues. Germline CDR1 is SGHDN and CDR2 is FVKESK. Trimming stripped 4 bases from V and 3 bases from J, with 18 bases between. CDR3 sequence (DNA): TGTGCCAGCAGCCTAAATGGGCCACCACCCCACTATGGCTACACCTTC. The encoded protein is CASSLNGPPPHYGYTF. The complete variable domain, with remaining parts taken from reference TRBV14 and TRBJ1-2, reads EAGVTQFPSHSVIEKGQTVTLRCDPISGHDNLYWYRRVMGKEIKFLLHFVKESKQDESGMPNNRFLAERTGGTYSTLKVQPAELEDSGVYFCASSLNGPPPHYGYTFGSGTRLTVV.

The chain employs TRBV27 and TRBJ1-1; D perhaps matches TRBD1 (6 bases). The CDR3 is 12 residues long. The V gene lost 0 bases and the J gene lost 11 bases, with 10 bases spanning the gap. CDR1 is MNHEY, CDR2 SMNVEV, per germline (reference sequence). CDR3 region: CASSLSGGQAFF. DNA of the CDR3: TGTGCCAGCAGTTTATCGGGGGGGCAGGCTTTCTTT.

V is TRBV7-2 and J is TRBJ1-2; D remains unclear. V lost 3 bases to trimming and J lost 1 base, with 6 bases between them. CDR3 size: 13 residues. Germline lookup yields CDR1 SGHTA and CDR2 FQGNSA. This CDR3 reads CASSLENNYGYTF. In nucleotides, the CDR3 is TGTGCCAGCAGCTTGGAGAATAACTATGGCTACACCTTC.

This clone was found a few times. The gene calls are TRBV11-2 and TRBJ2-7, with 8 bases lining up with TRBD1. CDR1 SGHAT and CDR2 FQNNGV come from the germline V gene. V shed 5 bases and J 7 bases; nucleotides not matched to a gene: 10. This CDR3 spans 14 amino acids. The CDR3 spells CASSLPGQVSEQYF. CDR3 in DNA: TGTGCCAGCAGCCTTCCGGGACAGGTCTCTGAGCAGTACTTC. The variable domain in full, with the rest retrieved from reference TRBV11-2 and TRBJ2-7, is EAGVAQSPRYKIIEKRQSVAFWCNPISGHATLYWYQQILGQGPKLLIQFQNNGVVDDSQLPKDRFSAERLKGVDSTLKIQPAKLEDSAVYLCASSLPGQVSEQYFGPGTRLTVT.

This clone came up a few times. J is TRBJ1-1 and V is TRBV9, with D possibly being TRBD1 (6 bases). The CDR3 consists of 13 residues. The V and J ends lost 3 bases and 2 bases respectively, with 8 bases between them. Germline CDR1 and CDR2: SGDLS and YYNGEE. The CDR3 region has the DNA TGTGCCAGCAGCGAGGGGGTCAACACTGAAGCTTTCTTT. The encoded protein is CASSEGVNTEAFF.

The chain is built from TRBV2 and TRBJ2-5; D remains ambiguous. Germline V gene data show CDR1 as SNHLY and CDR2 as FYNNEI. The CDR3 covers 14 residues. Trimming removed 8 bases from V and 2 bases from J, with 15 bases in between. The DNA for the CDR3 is TGTGCCAGCGTCTTCACCATGAGTCAAGAGACCCAGTACTTC. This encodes CASVFTMSQETQYF.

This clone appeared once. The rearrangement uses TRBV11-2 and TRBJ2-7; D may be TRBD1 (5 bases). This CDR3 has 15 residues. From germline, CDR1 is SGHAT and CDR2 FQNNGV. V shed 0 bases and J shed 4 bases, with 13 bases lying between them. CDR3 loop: CASSLDRSTVYEQYF. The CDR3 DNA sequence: TGTGCCAGCAGCTTAGATCGCTCGACAGTTTACGAGCAGTACTTC.

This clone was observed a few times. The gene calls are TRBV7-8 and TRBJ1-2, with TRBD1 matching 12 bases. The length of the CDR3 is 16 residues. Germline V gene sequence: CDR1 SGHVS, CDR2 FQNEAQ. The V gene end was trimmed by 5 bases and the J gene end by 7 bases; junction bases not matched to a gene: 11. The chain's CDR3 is CASSPTRGTGGGGYTF. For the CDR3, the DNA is TGTGCCAGCAGCCCCACGAGGGGGACAGGGGGCGGTGGCTACACCTTC.

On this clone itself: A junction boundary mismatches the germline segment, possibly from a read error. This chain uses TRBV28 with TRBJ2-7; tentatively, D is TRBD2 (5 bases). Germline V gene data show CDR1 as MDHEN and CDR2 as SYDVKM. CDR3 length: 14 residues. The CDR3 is CASTAGETTFQIGF. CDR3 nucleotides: TGTGCCAGTACGGCCGGGGAGACAACTTTCCAAATCGGCTTC. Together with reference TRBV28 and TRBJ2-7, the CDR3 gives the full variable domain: DVKVTQSSRYLVKRTGEKVFLECVQDMDHENMFWYRQDPGLGLRLIYFSYDVKMKEKGDIPEGYSVSREKKERFSLILESASTNQTSMYLCASTAGETTFQIGFGPGTRLTVT.

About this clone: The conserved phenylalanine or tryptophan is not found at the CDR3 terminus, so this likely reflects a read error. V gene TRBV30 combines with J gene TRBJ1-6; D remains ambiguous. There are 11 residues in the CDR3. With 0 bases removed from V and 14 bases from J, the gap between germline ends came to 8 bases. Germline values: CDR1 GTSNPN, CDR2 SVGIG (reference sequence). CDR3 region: CAWSVAATLHV. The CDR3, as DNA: TGTGCCTGGAGTGTGGCGGCCACCCTCCACGTT.

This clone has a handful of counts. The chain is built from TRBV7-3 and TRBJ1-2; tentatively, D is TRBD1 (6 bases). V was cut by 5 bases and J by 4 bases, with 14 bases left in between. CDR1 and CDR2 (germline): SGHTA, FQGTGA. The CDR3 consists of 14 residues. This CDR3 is CASSQQGSGYGYTF. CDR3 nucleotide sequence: TGTGCCAGCAGCCAACAGGGAAGTGGCTATGGCTACACCTTC.

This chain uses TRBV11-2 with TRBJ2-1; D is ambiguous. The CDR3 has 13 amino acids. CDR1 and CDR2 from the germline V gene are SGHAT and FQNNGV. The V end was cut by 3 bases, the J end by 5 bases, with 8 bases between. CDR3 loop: CASSLVSDNEQFF. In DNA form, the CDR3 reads TGTGCCAGCAGCTTGGTCAGTGACAATGAGCAGTTCTTC.

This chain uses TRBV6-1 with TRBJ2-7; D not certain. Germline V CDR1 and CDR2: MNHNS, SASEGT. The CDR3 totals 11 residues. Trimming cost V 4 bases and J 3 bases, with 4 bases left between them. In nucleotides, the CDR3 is TGTGCCAGCAGTGCGGGCTACGAGCAGTACTTC. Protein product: CASSAGYEQYF.

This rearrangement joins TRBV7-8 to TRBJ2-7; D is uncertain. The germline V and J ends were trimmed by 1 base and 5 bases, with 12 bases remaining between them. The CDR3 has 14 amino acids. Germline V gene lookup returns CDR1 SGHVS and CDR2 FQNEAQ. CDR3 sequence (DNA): TGTGCCAGCAGCTTAGAACGCAGGTCCAACGAGCAGTACTTC. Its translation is CASSLERRSNEQYF.

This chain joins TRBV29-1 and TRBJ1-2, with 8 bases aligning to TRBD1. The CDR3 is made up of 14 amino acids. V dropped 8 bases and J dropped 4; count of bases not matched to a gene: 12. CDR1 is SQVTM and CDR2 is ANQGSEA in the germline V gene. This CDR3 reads CSPPRTGRPYGYTF. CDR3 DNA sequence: TGCAGCCCCCCAAGGACAGGGCGCCCCTATGGCTACACCTTC.

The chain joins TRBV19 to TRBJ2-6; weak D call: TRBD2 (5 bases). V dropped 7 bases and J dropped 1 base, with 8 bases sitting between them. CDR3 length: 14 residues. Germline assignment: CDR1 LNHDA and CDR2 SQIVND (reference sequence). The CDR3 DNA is TGTGCCAGTATCGGGGTTTCTGGGGCCAACGTCCTGACTTTC. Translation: CASIGVSGANVLTF.

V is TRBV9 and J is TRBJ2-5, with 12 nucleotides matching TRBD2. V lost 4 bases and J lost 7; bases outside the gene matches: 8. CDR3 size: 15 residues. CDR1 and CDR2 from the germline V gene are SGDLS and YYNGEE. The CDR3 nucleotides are TGTGCCAGCAGCCTACTAGCGGGGGGCCTGGGGACCCAGTACTTC. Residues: CASSLLAGGLGTQYF.

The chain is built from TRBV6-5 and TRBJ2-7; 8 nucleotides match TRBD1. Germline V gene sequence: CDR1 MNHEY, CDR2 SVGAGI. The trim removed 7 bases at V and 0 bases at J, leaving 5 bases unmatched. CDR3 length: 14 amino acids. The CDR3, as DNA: TGTGCCAGCACGAGGACAGGGAGCTCCTACGAGCAGTACTTC. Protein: CASTRTGSSYEQYF.

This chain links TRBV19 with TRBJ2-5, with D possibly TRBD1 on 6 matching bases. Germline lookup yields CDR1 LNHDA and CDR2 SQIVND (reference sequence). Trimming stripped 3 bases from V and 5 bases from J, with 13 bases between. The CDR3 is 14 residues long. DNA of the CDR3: TGTGCCAGTAGTATGGCAGGGGATGTGGAGACCCAGTACTTC. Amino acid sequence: CASSMAGDVETQYF.

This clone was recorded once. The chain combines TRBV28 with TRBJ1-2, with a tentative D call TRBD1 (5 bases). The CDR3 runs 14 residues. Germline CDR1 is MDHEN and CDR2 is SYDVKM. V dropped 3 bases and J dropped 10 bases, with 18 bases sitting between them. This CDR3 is CASSLGGTRGDYTF. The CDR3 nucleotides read TGTGCCAGCAGTTTGGGGGGAACCAGAGGCGACTACACCTTC.

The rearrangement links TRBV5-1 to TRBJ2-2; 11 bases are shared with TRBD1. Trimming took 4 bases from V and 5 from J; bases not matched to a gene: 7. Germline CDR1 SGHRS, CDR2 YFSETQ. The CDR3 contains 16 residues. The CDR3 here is CASSPWTGGQTGELFF. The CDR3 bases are TGCGCCAGCAGCCCATGGACAGGGGGCCAAACCGGGGAGCTGTTTTTT.

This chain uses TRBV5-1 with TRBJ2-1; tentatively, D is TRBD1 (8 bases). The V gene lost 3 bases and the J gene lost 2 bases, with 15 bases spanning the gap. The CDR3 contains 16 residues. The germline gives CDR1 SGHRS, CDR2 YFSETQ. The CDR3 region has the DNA TGCGCCAGCAGCTCTGGACAGGGAGGGCCCTACAATGAGCAGTTCTTC. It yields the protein CASSSGQGGPYNEQFF. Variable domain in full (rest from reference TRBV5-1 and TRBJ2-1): KAGVTQTPRYLIKTRGQQVTLSCSPISGHRSVSWYQQTPGQGLQFLFEYFSETQRNKGNFPGRFSGRQFSNSRSEMNVSTLELGDSALYLCASSSGQGGPYNEQFFGPGTRLTVL.

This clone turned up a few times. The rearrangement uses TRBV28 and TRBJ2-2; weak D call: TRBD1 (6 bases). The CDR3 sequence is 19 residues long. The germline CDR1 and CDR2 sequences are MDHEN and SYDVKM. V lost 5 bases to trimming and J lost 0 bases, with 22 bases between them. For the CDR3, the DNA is TGTGCCAGCAGTCGTAGATTCTCTCTGAGGACAGCGAACACCGGGGAGCTGTTTTTT. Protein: CASSRRFSLRTANTGELFF.

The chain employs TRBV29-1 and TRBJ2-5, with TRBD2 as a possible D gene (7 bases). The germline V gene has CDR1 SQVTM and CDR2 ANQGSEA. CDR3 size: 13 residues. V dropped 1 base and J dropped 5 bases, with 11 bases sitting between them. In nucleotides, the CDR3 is TGCAGCGTTGAAGTGGGGGGGCTGGAGACCCAGTACTTC. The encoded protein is CSVEVGGLETQYF.